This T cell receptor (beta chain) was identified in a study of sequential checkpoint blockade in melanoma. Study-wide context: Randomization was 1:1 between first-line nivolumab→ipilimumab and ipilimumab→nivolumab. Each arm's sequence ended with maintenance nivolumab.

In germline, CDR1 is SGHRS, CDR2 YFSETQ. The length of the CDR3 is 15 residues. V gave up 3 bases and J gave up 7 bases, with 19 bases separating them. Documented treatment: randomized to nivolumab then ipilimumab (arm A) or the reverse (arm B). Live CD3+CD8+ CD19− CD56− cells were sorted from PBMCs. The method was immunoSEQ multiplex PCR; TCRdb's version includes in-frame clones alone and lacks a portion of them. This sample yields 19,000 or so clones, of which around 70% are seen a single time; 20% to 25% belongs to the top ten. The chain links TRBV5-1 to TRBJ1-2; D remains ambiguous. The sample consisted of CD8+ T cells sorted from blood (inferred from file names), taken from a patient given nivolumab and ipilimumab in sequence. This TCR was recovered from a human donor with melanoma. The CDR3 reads CASSWGGGYGGGYTF. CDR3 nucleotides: TGCGCCAGCAGCTGGGGTGGAGGGTATGGTGGTGGCTACACCTTC. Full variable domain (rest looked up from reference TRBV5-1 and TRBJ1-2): KAGVTQTPRYLIKTRGQQVTLSCSPISGHRSVSWYQQTPGQGLQFLFEYFSETQRNKGNFPGRFSGRQFSNSRSEMNVSTLELGDSALYLCASSWGGGYGGGYTFGSGTRLTVV.